These 10 T cell receptor beta chains originate from one sample sequenced in a study of cytomegalovirus exposure and HLA in healthy donors. Both 60 Vbeta primers and 13 Jbeta primers went into the PCR. Clones were sequenced by immunoSEQ multiplex PCR, and TCRdb holds only the in-frame ones, with some missing. The sample includes more than 90,000 clones, about four fifths of them seen just once. The sequenced sample consisted of PBMCs. These TCRs come from a woman aged 40 to 55 in good health and CMV-seronegative.

The V call is TRBV5-1, the J call TRBJ2-3; TRBD2 aligns across 12 bases. The germline V gene has CDR1 SGHRS and CDR2 YFSETQ. J lost 0 bases, V lost 4 bases, and 0 bases had no gene match. This CDR3 is built from 15 residues. Written as DNA, the CDR3 is TGCGCCAGCAGCGGACTAGCGGGAAGCACAGATACGCAGTATTTT. As protein: CASSGLAGSTDTQYF.

This chain uses TRBV30 with TRBJ2-3, with D hard to call. CDR3 size: 12 residues. V shed 3 bases and J shed 6 bases, with 10 bases lying between them. From germline, CDR1 is GTSNPN and CDR2 SVGIG (reference sequence). DNA of the CDR3: TGTGCCTGGAGCCAGCGTGTTGATACGCAGTATTTT. Translating gives CAWSQRVDTQYF.

V usage is TRBV7-2 and J usage is TRBJ2-3; the match to TRBD2 covers 10 bases. V shed 5 bases and J 1 base; nucleotides not matched to a gene: 3. Germline values: CDR1 SGHTA, CDR2 FQGNSA. CDR3 length: 15 residues. The DNA of the CDR3 is TGTGCCAGCAGCCCTAGCGGGGGTCGCACAGATACGCAGTATTTT. Protein: CASSPSGGRTDTQYF. Using reference TRBV7-2 and TRBJ2-3 for the parts outside the CDR3, the full variable domain is GAGVSQSPSNKVTEKGKDVELRCDPISGHTALYWYRQSLGQGLEFLIYFQGNSAPDKSGLPSDRFSAERTGGSVSTLTIQRTQQEDSAVYLCASSPSGGRTDTQYFGPGTRLTVL.

CDR3 sequence: CASSILLGTYEQYF. CDR3 bases: TGTGCCAGTAGTATACTACTAGGAACCTACGAGCAGTACTTC. This rearrangement joins TRBV19 to TRBJ2-7, with D maybe TRBD2 (5 bases). Germline CDR1 is LNHDA and CDR2 is SQIVND (reference sequence). V lost 2 bases, J lost 2 bases, and 10 bases lay in between. The CDR3 runs 14 residues.

The gene calls are TRBV9 and TRBJ2-2, with TRBD2 matching 7 bases. Germline V gives CDR1 SGDLS, CDR2 YYNGEE. V shed 0 bases and J 5 bases; nucleotides not matched to a gene: 4. The CDR3 is made up of 15 amino acids. CDR3 DNA: TGTGCCAGCAGCGTAGCGGGGGGAGTAACCGGGGAGCTGTTTTTT. As protein: CASSVAGGVTGELFF.

The J gene is TRBJ2-7, the V gene TRBV4-2; 14 nucleotides align to TRBD2. Germline values: CDR1 LGHNA, CDR2 YNFKEQ. The CDR3 contains 21 residues. The junction had 14 bases not matched to a gene; V was cut back by 1 base and J by 0 bases. The CDR3: CASSQGRAGLAGANSSYEQYF. CDR3 in DNA: TGTGCCAGCAGCCAAGGCCGAGCGGGACTAGCGGGGGCCAATAGCTCCTACGAGCAGTACTTC.

The rearrangement uses TRBV27 and TRBJ2-7; D possibly corresponds to TRBD1 (5 bases). V was shortened by 7 bases and J by 2 bases, with 15 bases between the two germline ends. Germline V gives CDR1 MNHEY, CDR2 SMNVEV (reference sequence). The CDR3 covers 14 residues. The CDR3 protein is CASTFSTGPYEQYF. CDR3 nucleotides: TGTGCCAGCACCTTTTCCACAGGCCCCTACGAGCAGTACTTC.

The chain joins TRBV27 to TRBJ2-2; tentatively, D is TRBD2 (5 bases). The germline V gene encodes CDR1 MNHEY and CDR2 SMNVEV (reference sequence). The CDR3 consists of 13 residues. Trimming took off 3 bases at V and 7 bases at J, with 9 bases between the two ends. The CDR3 here is CASSLTNGGELFF. The DNA of the CDR3 is TGTGCCAGCAGTTTGACTAACGGCGGGGAGCTGTTTTTT.

This clone appeared once. This rearrangement joins TRBV9 to TRBJ2-5; 8 bases fit TRBD2. V lost 8 bases and J lost 5; bases outside the gene matches: 11. Germline assignment: CDR1 SGDLS and CDR2 YYNGEE. CDR3 size: 14 residues. DNA of the CDR3: TGTGCCAGTACGGCGACTAGCGTTCGGGAGACCCAGTACTTC. It yields the protein CASTATSVRETQYF.

This chain joins TRBV28 and TRBJ1-5; the D gene is possibly TRBD1 (6 bases). Trimming shortened V by 6 bases and J by 3 bases, and 12 bases separated the two germline ends. Germline V gives CDR1 MDHEN, CDR2 SYDVKM. The CDR3 length is 14 residues. The CDR3 here is CASRIRGSNQPQHF. CDR3 DNA: TGTGCCAGCAGAATCAGGGGATCCAATCAGCCCCAGCATTTT.